These 2 T cell receptor beta chains were sequenced from one sample in a study of breast tumors, draining lymph nodes, adjacent tissues. Samples came from axillary lymph nodes draining the breast cancer. A single record per CDR3 protein comes from TCRdb applying MiXCR to the multiplex PCR reads. The sample contains 200,000 or so distinct CDR3 sequences, about 32% of which appear only once. Source material: axillary lymph node tissue. Receptor source: a female donor with breast cancer. Some clones in this sample may be carry-over from other donors' samples.

This clonotype was detected ten times or more. This rearrangement joins TRBV4-1 to TRBJ2-2, with 12 bases identical to TRBD2. Trimming removed 4 bases from V and 8 bases from J; junction bases left unmatched: 14. There are 18 residues in the CDR3. Germline CDR1 reads MGHRA; CDR2 reads YSYEKL. DNA for the CDR3: TGCGCCAGCAGCCCCACGCCACTAGCGGGGGGAATGGGGGGGGAGCTGTTTTTT. Amino acid sequence: CASSPTPLAGGMGGELFF.

The J gene is TRBJ2-1, the V gene TRBV29-1, with D perhaps TRBD2 (6 bases). Germline V gene sequence: CDR1 SQVTM, CDR2 ANQGSEA. The CDR3 runs 15 residues. Trimming took off 3 bases at V and 8 bases at J, with 20 bases between the two ends. CDR3: CSVDRLNTGEDEQFF. The CDR3 DNA sequence: TGCAGCGTTGATCGACTGAACACCGGGGAGGATGAGCAGTTCTTC.